This T cell receptor beta chain was obtained from a study of T cells in Graves' hyperthyroidism and ophthalmopathy. Points from the study as a whole: The model foresaw ophthalmopathy a median approximately 6.3 months prior to onset. Most clonotypes expanded in the thyroid (above 0.001) were also present in blood.

Amplified regions were TCR beta CDR3 sequences from RNA transcripts. During a first-round RT-PCR of the TCR CDR3, the HTBI primer set was used. TCRdb itself ran the multiplex PCR reads through MiXCR, one entry per CDR3 protein. The data show approximately 210,000 distinct CDR3 sequences, roughly 15% seen once. It was considered stable Graves' hyperthyroidism when ophthalmopathy did not progress within 18 months. Uncontrolled infection, other autoimmune disease, pregnancy or lactation led to exclusion. This CDR3 comprises 15 residues. Germline V gives CDR1 KGHSH, CDR2 LQKENI. V gave up 3 bases and J gave up 0 bases, with 8 bases separating them. Comments on this clonotype: The antigen is undetermined.

The TCR sequence derives from a man aged 50 or older with Graves' hyperthyroidism. The chain recombines TRBV18 with TRBJ1-4; TRBD1 is a possible D gene (5 bases). Specimen: blood. Written as DNA, the CDR3 is TGTGCCAGCTCACCCTCGACAGCAACTAATGAAAAACTGTTTTTT. Translating it yields CASSPSTATNEKLFF.